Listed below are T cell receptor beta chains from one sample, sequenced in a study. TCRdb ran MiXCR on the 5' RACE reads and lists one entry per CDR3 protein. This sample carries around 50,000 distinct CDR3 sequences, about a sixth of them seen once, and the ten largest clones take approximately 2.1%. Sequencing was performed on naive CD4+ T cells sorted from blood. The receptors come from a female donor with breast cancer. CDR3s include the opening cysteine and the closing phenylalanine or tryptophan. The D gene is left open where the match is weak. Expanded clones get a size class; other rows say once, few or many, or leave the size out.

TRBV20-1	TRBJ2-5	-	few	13	CSAIEGVEETQYF	TGCAGTGCCATCGAGGGAGTGGAGGAGACCCAGTACTTC
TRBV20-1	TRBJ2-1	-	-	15	CSARRDGRGNNEQFF	TGCAGTGCTAGAAGGGACGGCAGGGGAAACAATGAGCAGTTCTTC
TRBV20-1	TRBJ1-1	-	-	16	CSARGRGGAGDTEALF	TGCAGTGCTAGAGGTAGAGGGGGGGCAGGAGACACTGAAGCTCTCTTT
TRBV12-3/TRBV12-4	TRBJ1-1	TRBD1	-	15	CASSGRTGGGTEAFF	TGTGCCAGCAGTGGACGGACAGGGGGCGGCACTGAAGCTTTCTTT
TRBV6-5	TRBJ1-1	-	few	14	CASSYRKGVTEAFF	TGTGCCAGCAGTTACCGTAAGGGAGTCACTGAAGCTTTCTTT
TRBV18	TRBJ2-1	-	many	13	CASSPEGGSEQFF	TGTGCCAGCTCACCCGAGGGGGGCAGTGAGCAGTTCTTC
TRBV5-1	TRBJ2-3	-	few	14	CASSPGELEDTQYF	TGCGCCAGCAGCCCTGGGGAGCTAGAAGATACGCAGTATTTT
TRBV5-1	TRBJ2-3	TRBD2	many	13	CASSPSGADTQYF	TGCGCCAGCAGCCCTAGCGGGGCAGATACGCAGTATTTT
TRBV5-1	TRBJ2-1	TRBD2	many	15	CASSLTAGGGNEQFF	TGCGCCAGCAGCTTGACAGCGGGGGGTGGCAATGAGCAGTTCTTC
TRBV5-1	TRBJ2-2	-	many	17	CASSLKLTSINTGELFF	TGCGCCAGCAGCTTGAAACTTACCAGTATTAACACCGGGGAGCTGTTTTTT
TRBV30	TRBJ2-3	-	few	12	CASTGYTDTQYF	TGTGCCTCCACAGGGTACACAGATACGCAGTATTTT
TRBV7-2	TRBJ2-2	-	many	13	CASSPQDTGELFF	TGTGCCAGCAGCCCCCAGGACACCGGGGAGCTGTTTTTT
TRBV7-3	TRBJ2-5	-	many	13	CASSVGAGETQYF	TGTGCCAGCAGCGTCGGGGCAGGAGAGACCCAGTACTTC
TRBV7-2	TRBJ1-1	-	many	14	CASSLGRRGTEAFF	TGTGCCAGCAGCTTGGGACGGCGGGGCACTGAAGCTTTCTTT
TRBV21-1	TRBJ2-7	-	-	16	CASSDLSATSNYEQYF	TGTGCCAGCAGCGATCTCTCCGCGACTTCTAACTACGAGCAGTACTTC
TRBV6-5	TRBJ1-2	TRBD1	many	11	CASRTGGGYTF	TGCGCCTCGCGGACAGGCGGTGGCTACACCTTC
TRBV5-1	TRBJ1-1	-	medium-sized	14	CASSRAPGDTEAFF	TGCGCCAGCAGCCGGGCCCCAGGTGACACTGAAGCTTTCTTT
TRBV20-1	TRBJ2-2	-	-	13	CSARETVTGELFF	TGCAGTGCTAGGGAGACAGTCACCGGGGAGCTGTTTTTT
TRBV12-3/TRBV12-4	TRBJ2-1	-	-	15	CASSSDTELGNEQFF	TGTGCCAGCAGTTCTGACACGGAGTTGGGCAATGAGCAGTTCTTC
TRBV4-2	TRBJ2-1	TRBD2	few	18	CASSQGLGREPSYNEQFF	TGTGCCAGCAGCCAAGGTTTAGGGCGGGAGCCCTCCTACAATGAGCAGTTCTTC
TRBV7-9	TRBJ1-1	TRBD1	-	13	CASSFQGAPEAFF	TGTGCCAGCAGCTTCCAGGGGGCCCCTGAAGCTTTCTTT
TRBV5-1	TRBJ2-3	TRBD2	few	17	CASSPGLAGPGADTQYF	TGCGCCAGCAGCCCGGGACTAGCGGGACCGGGCGCAGATACGCAGTATTTT
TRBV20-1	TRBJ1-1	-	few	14	CSARDLIGFAEAFF	TGCAGTGCTAGAGACCTTATAGGGTTCGCTGAAGCTTTCTTT
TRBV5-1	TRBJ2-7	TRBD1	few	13	CASSKQGDYEQYF	TGCGCCAGCAGCAAGCAGGGGGACTACGAGCAGTACTTC
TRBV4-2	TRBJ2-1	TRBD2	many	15	CASSKGLAGGPGQFF	TGTGCCAGCAGCAAGGGACTAGCGGGAGGGCCTGGGCAGTTCTTC
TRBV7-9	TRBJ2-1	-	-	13	CASSLVGRNEQFF	TGTGCCAGCAGCTTAGTTGGCCGGAATGAGCAGTTCTTC
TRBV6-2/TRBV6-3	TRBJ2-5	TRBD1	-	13	CASRRTGDETQYF	TGTGCCAGCAGACGGACAGGGGACGAGACCCAGTACTTC
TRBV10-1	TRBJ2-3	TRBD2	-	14	CASSRREGPDTQYF	TGCGCCAGCAGTCGGCGGGAGGGCCCGGATACGCAGTATTTT
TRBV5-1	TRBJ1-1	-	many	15	CASSPDGQRNTEAFF	TGCGCCAGCAGCCCAGACGGACAGAGAAACACTGAAGCTTTCTTT
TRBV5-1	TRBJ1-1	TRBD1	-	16	CASYKGAGQVDTEAFF	TGCGCCAGCTACAAAGGAGCAGGACAGGTGGACACTGAAGCTTTCTTT
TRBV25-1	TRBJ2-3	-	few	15	CASSEGVDVTDTQYF	TGTGCCAGCAGTGAGGGGGTTGATGTCACAGATACGCAGTATTTT
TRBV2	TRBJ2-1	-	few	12	CASTKELAGQFF	TGTGCCAGCACCAAGGAGCTAGCAGGGCAGTTCTTC
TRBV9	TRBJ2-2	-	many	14	CASSLEGHTGELFF	TGTGCCAGCAGCCTCGAGGGACACACCGGGGAGCTGTTTTTT
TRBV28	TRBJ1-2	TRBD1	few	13	CASSLDRGYGYTF	TGTGCCAGCAGCTTGGACAGGGGGTATGGCTACACCTTC
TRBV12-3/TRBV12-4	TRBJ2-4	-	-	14	CASSSRVKENIQYF	TGTGCCAGCAGTTCCAGAGTGAAAGAAAACATTCAGTACTTC
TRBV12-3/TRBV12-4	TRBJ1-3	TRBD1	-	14	CASSTTGGEHTIYF	TGTGCCAGCAGTACTACAGGGGGGGAGCACACCATATATTTT
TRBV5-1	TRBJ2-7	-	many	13	CASSAASDYEQYF	TGCGCCAGCAGCGCGGCTAGCGACTACGAGCAGTACTTC
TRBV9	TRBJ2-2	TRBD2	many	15	CASSVSSGDTGELFF	TGTGCCAGCAGCGTTTCTAGCGGGGACACCGGGGAGCTGTTTTTT
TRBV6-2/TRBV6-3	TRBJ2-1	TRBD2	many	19	CASSYNGLAEVRGYNEQFF	TGTGCCAGCAGTTACAACGGACTAGCGGAGGTCCGCGGATACAATGAGCAGTTCTTC
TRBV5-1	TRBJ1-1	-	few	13	CASSQRVRTEAFF	TGCGCCAGCAGCCAAAGGGTCCGCACTGAAGCTTTCTTT
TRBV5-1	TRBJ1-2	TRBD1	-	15	CASSLATGQGHGYTF	TGCGCCAGCAGCTTGGCCACGGGACAGGGCCATGGCTACACCTTC
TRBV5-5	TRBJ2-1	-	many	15	CASSFAGSSYNEQFF	TGTGCCAGCAGCTTCGCCGGGAGCTCCTACAATGAGCAGTTCTTC
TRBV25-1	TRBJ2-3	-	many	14	CATKGEGGTDTQYF	TGTGCCACCAAGGGGGAAGGGGGCACAGATACGCAGTATTTT